The 32 T cell receptor beta chains below were found in one sample sequenced in a study of blood T cells in healthy people across ages. A second PCR, run for about 7 to 12 cycles, used a sample-barcoded 5' primer plus a J-beta primer mix. Each CDR3 protein gets one entry after TCRdb re-called the 5' RACE reads with MiXCR. The table includes around 2 million distinct CDR3 sequences, approximately 40% detected once. Sequenced: blood. The receptors were sampled from a human donor in good health.

Here the CDR3 reads CASSSHGTPAYGYTF. CDR3 nucleotide sequence: TGCGCCAGCAGCTCGCACGGGACACCCGCATATGGCTACACCTTC. The rearrangement links TRBV5-1 to TRBJ1-2, with a tentative D call TRBD1 (6 bases). In germline, CDR1 is SGHRS, CDR2 YFSETQ. Trimming stripped 3 bases from V and 5 bases from J, with 17 bases between. The CDR3 is 15 residues long.

This clonotype was counted at least ten times. The chain links TRBV7-2 to TRBJ1-5; D is perhaps TRBD1 (5 bases). V gave up 2 bases and J gave up 6 bases, with 8 bases separating them. Germline lookup yields CDR1 SGHTA and CDR2 FQGNSA. The CDR3 contains 13 residues. This chain's CDR3 is CASSLSRVQPQHF. CDR3 nucleotide sequence: TGTGCCAGCAGCTTAAGCAGGGTTCAGCCCCAGCATTTT. Looking up the rest from reference TRBV7-2 and TRBJ1-5 gives the full variable domain: GAGVSQSPSNKVTEKGKDVELRCDPISGHTALYWYRQSLGQGLEFLIYFQGNSAPDKSGLPSDRFSAERTGGSVSTLTIQRTQQEDSAVYLCASSLSRVQPQHFGDGTRLSIL.

This chain links TRBV7-9 with TRBJ1-1; possible D gene TRBD1, 5 bases. Trimming took off 5 bases at V and 3 bases at J, with 13 bases between the two ends. The CDR3 has 14 amino acids. CDR1 and CDR2 from the germline V gene are SEHNR and FQNEAQ (reference sequence). The CDR3 sequence: CASSPHTGDTEAFF. DNA for the CDR3: TGTGCCAGCAGCCCTCATACGGGGGACACTGAAGCTTTCTTT.

In its sample, this clonotype was seen once. The chain links TRBV18 to TRBJ1-1; D uncertain. V gave up 2 bases and J gave up 0 bases, with 7 bases separating them. Germline assignment: CDR1 KGHSH and CDR2 LQKENI. The CDR3 has 14 amino acids. The CDR3, as DNA: TGTGCCAGCTCACCAATGCAGATGAACACTGAAGCTTTCTTT. Its protein is CASSPMQMNTEAFF.

V is TRBV12-3 or TRBV12-4 and J is TRBJ2-5, with TRBD1 as a possible D gene (5 bases). V was pared by 5 bases and J by 13 bases, with 29 bases between. The CDR3 runs to 16 residues. CDR3 residues: CASSTFPGRTYNGRYF. The CDR3 bases are TGTGCCAGCAGTACCTTTCCAGGGCGCACTTACAATGGGCGGTACTTC.

V and J are TRBV2 and TRBJ1-2; D is perhaps TRBD1 (5 bases). The germline V and J ends were trimmed by 11 bases and 2 bases, with 15 bases remaining between them. CDR3 size: 13 residues. CDR1 and CDR2 from the germline V gene are SNHLY and FYNNEI. The CDR3 DNA reads TGTGCCGGCGGAGAGGGGCCCAACTATGGCTACACCTTC. Its protein product is CAGGEGPNYGYTF.

The sample holds a few counts of this clonotype. Sequence at one end of the junction differs from germline and may be a read error. The chain uses TRBV4-3 and TRBJ2-1; TRBD2 aligns across 10 bases. Germline assignment: CDR1 LGHNA and CDR2 YSLEER. This CDR3 region has 17 residues. The CDR3: CVSSYANSGGPNNEQFF. CDR3 nucleotides: TGCGTCAGCAGCTACGCAAATAGCGGGGGGCCTAACAATGAGCAGTTCTTC.

J is TRBJ2-1 and V is TRBV18; 7 nucleotides line up with TRBD2. The CDR3 consists of 16 residues. Germline lookup yields CDR1 KGHSH and CDR2 LQKENI. V trimming: 0 bases; J trimming: 6 bases; junction bases outside the gene matches: 8. The CDR3 spells CASSPPTSRTTNEQFF. The CDR3 DNA sequence: TGTGCCAGCTCACCACCGACTAGCCGCACGACCAATGAGCAGTTCTTC.

A few counts support this clonotype. A junction end diverges from the germline sequence, so it may reflect a read error. The rearrangement links TRBV12-3 or TRBV12-4 to TRBJ2-6; D is possibly TRBD1 or TRBD2 (5 bases each). This CDR3 contains 17 residues. In nucleotides, the CDR3 is TGTGCCAGCAGCCCCTCCATTGGGGATCTGGGGGTCAACGTCCTGACTTTC. It codes for CASSPSIGDLGVNVLTF.

This clonotype was seen more than once but under ten times. The J gene is TRBJ2-7, the V gene TRBV10-3, with 9 bases matching TRBD1. Germline assignment: CDR1 ENHRY and CDR2 SYGVKD. This CDR3 has 12 residues. With 4 bases clipped from V and 5 bases from J, the junction kept 0 bases outside the gene matches. The CDR3 DNA reads TGTGCCATCAGTGGGACAGGGGACGAGCAGTACTTC. As protein: CAISGTGDEQYF.

This clonotype was seen only once. The J gene is TRBJ2-7, the V gene TRBV20-1; TRBD2 agrees at 9 bases. The DNA end is more similar to TRBJ2-5, so the J call may be wrong. CDR3 length: 15 amino acids. Germline lookup yields CDR1 DFQATT and CDR2 SNEGSKA (reference sequence). This chain's CDR3 is CSAREQRGAGETQYF. The CDR3 bases are TGCAGTGCTAGAGAGCAGCGGGGGGCGGGAGAGACCCAGTACTTC.

This clonotype was counted a few times. The chain links TRBV10-3 to TRBJ1-2; D not resolved. The germline V gene encodes CDR1 ENHRY and CDR2 SYGVKD. Trimming stripped 2 bases from V and 12 bases from J, with 13 bases between. The CDR3 contains 12 residues. The CDR3 spells CAISETSTFNTF. CDR3 nucleotides: TGTGCCATCAGTGAGACCTCGACATTCAACACCTTC.

V gene TRBV27 combines with J gene TRBJ2-1, with TRBD1 matching over 7 bases. CDR1 and CDR2 (germline): MNHEY, SMNVEV (reference sequence). The CDR3 length is 14 residues. The V and J ends lost 6 bases and 4 bases, in that order; junction bases with no gene match: 6. CDR3 DNA sequence: TGTGCCAGCAGAGGACAGGTCGTATACAATGAGCAGTTCTTC. As protein: CASRGQVVYNEQFF.

This chain links TRBV6-1 with TRBJ1-2; D unclear. V lost 8 bases and J lost 1, with 14 bases in between. The CDR3 covers 14 residues. Germline loops: CDR1 MNHNS, CDR2 SASEGT. This CDR3 is CASRLVDNNYGYTF. The CDR3 DNA reads TGTGCCAGCCGCTTGGTCGACAATAACTATGGCTACACCTTC.

This clonotype is a singleton in its sample. The genes are TRBV7-8 and TRBJ2-3; TRBD2 is a possible D gene (6 bases). Germline CDR1 SGHVS, CDR2 FQNEAQ. The CDR3 runs to 17 residues. V was cut by 5 bases and J by 2 bases, with 20 bases left in between. The CDR3 DNA follows: TGTGCCAGCAGCCCGGGGGTAGTGGGACGCTACACAGATACGCAGTATTTT. This encodes CASSPGVVGRYTDTQYF.

V is TRBV11-2 and J is TRBJ1-1, with D unclear. Germline-derived CDR1 and CDR2 are SGHAT and FQNNGV. Trimming cost V 5 bases and J 1 base, with 5 bases left between them. The CDR3 spans 12 residues. CDR3 amino acids: CASSHKNTEAFF. DNA of the CDR3: TGTGCCAGCAGCCATAAGAACACTGAAGCTTTCTTT.

The V call is TRBV29-1, the J call TRBJ1-1, with 7 positions matching TRBD1. This CDR3 region has 11 residues. V lost 8 bases and J lost 4; bases outside the gene matches: 4. CDR1 is SQVTM, CDR2 ANQGSEA, per germline. The CDR3 DNA sequence: TGCAGCCTCCCAGGGGGCACTGAAGCTTTCTTT. Its protein product is CSLPGGTEAFF.

The V gene is TRBV2, the J gene TRBJ1-1; D is unresolved. The V and J ends lost 7 bases and 4 bases respectively, with 16 bases between them. CDR3 length equals 14 residues. Germline V gene lookup returns CDR1 SNHLY and CDR2 FYNNEI. In nucleotides, the CDR3 is TGTGCCAGCACTGTCCCGGGCAGTGGCACTGAAGCTTTCTTT. Amino acids: CASTVPGSGTEAFF.

This clonotype was picked up a small number of times. The V call is TRBV7-6, the J call TRBJ1-1; no clear D gene. CDR3 size: 15 residues. The germline V and J ends were trimmed by 2 bases and 4 bases, with 14 bases remaining between them. Per the germline V gene, CDR1 is SGHVS and CDR2 is FNYEAQ. CDR3 DNA: TGTGCCAGCAGCTTATACGAAATTCCTAGCACTGAAGCTTTCTTT. It is translated as CASSLYEIPSTEAFF.

This chain uses TRBV6-1 with TRBJ1-1, with D perhaps TRBD1 (6 bases). Trimming stripped 2 bases from V and 1 base from J, with 8 bases between. CDR3 size: 14 residues. Germline-derived CDR1 and CDR2 are MNHNS and SASEGT. Written as DNA, the CDR3 is TGTGCCAGCAGTGAACAGGGGAGGAACACTGAAGCTTTCTTT. It translates to CASSEQGRNTEAFF.

This clonotype turned up a few times. This chain connects TRBV30 to TRBJ1-2; maybe TRBD1 (6 bases). Trimming stripped 7 bases from V and 4 bases from J, with 16 bases between. The V gene's germline CDR1 is GTSNPN and CDR2 SVGIG (reference sequence). The CDR3 totals 13 residues. CDR3 sequence: CAYRTAVFYGYTF. DNA of the CDR3: TGTGCCTATCGGACAGCAGTATTCTATGGCTACACCTTC.

This chain links TRBV2 with TRBJ2-6, with D unresolved. This CDR3 spans 15 amino acids. Germline values: CDR1 SNHLY, CDR2 FYNNEI. V lost 7 bases and J 3 bases, leaving 13 bases between the germline ends. The CDR3 reads CASKPLLVGANVLTF. The CDR3 DNA sequence: TGTGCCAGCAAACCCCTTTTAGTTGGGGCCAACGTCCTGACTTTC.

Only a few counts were recorded for this clonotype. The genes are TRBV7-3 and TRBJ2-3; no clear D gene. Germline-derived CDR1 and CDR2 are SGHTA and FQGTGA. V lost 2 bases to trimming and J lost 6 bases, with 9 bases between them. The CDR3 loop spans 13 amino acids. The CDR3 DNA follows: TGTGCCAGCAGCTTACTCAGCTTGGATACGCAGTATTTT. It specifies CASSLLSLDTQYF.

At least ten counts were recorded for this clonotype. The V and J genes are TRBV6-5 and TRBJ2-3, with D hard to call. Trimming cost V 6 bases and J 5 bases, with 9 bases left between them. Germline V gene lookup returns CDR1 MNHEY and CDR2 SVGAGI. This CDR3 is built from 12 residues. The chain's CDR3 is CASSPNRDTQYF. The CDR3 DNA reads as TGTGCCAGCAGCCCTAACAGAGATACGCAGTATTTT.

This chain uses TRBV12-3 or TRBV12-4 with TRBJ1-2; D is perhaps TRBD1 (6 bases). Trimming removed 7 bases at V and 6 bases at J, with 18 bases between. The CDR3 loop spans 14 amino acids. The CDR3, as DNA: TGTGCCAGCAACCGACGGACAGAAGTTGATGGCTACACCTTC. Residues: CASNRRTEVDGYTF.

The chain recombines TRBV7-9 with TRBJ2-7; the match to TRBD2 covers 12 bases. In germline, CDR1 is SEHNR, CDR2 FQNEAQ (reference sequence). This CDR3 region has 16 residues. V trimming: 5 bases; J trimming: 3 bases; junction bases outside the gene matches: 8. CDR3 amino acids: CASSPTSGGHYYEQYF. The CDR3 bases are TGTGCCAGCAGCCCAACTAGCGGGGGGCACTACTACGAGCAGTACTTC.

The chain uses TRBV11-2 and TRBJ2-2, with 8 bases that match TRBD1. The germline gives CDR1 SGHAT, CDR2 FQNNGV. The CDR3 has 15 residues. V gave up 5 bases and J gave up 7 bases; unmatched junction bases: 9. The CDR3 protein is CASSPRTGPIGELFF. DNA of the CDR3: TGTGCCAGCAGCCCCCGGACAGGGCCCATCGGGGAGCTGTTTTTT.

This clonotype was seen a few times. The chain's CDR3 is CASSLARLTNNEQFF. The CDR3 region has the DNA TGTGCCAGCAGCTTGGCGCGTTTGACTAACAATGAGCAGTTCTTC. The chain carries TRBV5-4 and TRBJ2-1; D perhaps matches TRBD2 (5 bases). The CDR3 spans 15 residues. Germline CDR1 reads SGHNT; CDR2 reads YYREEE (reference sequence). V dropped 0 bases and J dropped 5 bases, with 12 bases sitting between them.

This clonotype appeared a few times. The chain employs TRBV12-3 or TRBV12-4 and TRBJ2-1; D might be TRBD2 (7 bases). The V end lost 1 base, the J end lost 12 bases, and 10 bases lay between the germline ends. The CDR3 is 12 amino acids. The CDR3 loop is CASSLGGGTQFF. The CDR3 region has the DNA TGTGCCAGCAGTTTAGGCGGGGGCACGCAGTTCTTC.

The J gene is TRBJ2-4, the V gene TRBV5-1, with TRBD1 as a possible D gene (5 bases). This CDR3 has 15 amino acids. CDR1 and CDR2 (germline): SGHRS, YFSETQ. Trimming pared 1 base from V and 8 bases from J, leaving 16 bases between. In DNA form, the CDR3 reads TGCGCCAGCAGCTTGACGGACAAAAGTGCGGACATTCAGTACTTC. Amino acid sequence: CASSLTDKSADIQYF.

This clonotype was found once. V is TRBV7-2 and J is TRBJ1-4, with TRBD1 identical over 9 bases. Per germline, CDR1 SGHTA and CDR2 FQGNSA. This CDR3 is 14 amino acids long. V lost 6 bases and J lost 10; bases outside the gene matches: 9. The CDR3 region is CASSFMGQGRKLFF. The CDR3 nucleotides are TGTGCCAGCAGTTTTATGGGACAGGGAAGAAAACTGTTTTTT.

This chain joins TRBV6-2 or TRBV6-3 and TRBJ2-7; 7 bases line up with TRBD1. This CDR3 has 13 residues. V trimming: 7 bases; J trimming: 7 bases; junction bases outside the gene matches: 10. Germline CDR1 MNHEY, CDR2 SVGEGT. The CDR3 protein is CASTFDREGEQYF. CDR3 sequence (DNA): TGTGCCAGCACCTTTGACAGGGAAGGGGAGCAGTACTTC.